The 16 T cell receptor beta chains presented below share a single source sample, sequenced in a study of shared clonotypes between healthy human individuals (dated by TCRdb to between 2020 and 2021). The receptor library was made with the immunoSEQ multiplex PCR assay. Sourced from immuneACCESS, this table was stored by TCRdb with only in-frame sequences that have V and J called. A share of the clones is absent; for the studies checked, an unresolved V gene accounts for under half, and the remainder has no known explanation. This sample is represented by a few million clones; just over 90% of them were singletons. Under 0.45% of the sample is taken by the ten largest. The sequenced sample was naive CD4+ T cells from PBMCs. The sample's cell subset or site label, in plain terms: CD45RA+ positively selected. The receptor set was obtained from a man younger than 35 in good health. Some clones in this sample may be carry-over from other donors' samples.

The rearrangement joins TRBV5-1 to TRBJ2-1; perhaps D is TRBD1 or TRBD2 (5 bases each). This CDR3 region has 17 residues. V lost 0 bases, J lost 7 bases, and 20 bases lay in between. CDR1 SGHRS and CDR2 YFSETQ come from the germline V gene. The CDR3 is CASSLGALPPGRNEQFF. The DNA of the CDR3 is TGCGCCAGCAGCTTGGGAGCTCTGCCTCCGGGACGGAATGAGCAGTTCTTC. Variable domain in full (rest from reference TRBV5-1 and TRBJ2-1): KAGVTQTPRYLIKTRGQQVTLSCSPISGHRSVSWYQQTPGQGLQFLFEYFSETQRNKGNFPGRFSGRQFSNSRSEMNVSTLELGDSALYLCASSLGALPPGRNEQFFGPGTRLTVL.

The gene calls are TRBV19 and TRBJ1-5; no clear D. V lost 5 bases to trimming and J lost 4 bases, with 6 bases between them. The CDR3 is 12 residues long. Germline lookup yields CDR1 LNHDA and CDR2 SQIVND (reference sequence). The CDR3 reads CASSGRNQPQHF. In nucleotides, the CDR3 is TGTGCCAGTAGTGGAAGGAATCAGCCCCAGCATTTT.

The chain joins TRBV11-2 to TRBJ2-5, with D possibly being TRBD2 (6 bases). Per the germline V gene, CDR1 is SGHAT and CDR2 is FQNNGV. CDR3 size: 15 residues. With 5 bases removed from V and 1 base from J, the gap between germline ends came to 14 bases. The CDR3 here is CASSRLGTRQETQYF. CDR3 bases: TGTGCCAGCAGCCGACTAGGTACCCGCCAAGAGACCCAGTACTTC.

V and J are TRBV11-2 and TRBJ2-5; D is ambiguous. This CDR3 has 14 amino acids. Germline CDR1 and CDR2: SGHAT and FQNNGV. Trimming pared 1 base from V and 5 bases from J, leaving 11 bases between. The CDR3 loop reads CASSLVNSQETQYF. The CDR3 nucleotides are TGTGCCAGCAGCTTAGTGAACAGTCAGGAGACCCAGTACTTC.

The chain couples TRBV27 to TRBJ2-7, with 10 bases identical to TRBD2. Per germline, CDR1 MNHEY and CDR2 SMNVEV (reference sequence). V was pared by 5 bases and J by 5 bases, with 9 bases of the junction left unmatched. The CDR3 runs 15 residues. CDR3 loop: CASSLYLAGVNEQYF. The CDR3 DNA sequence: TGTGCCAGCAGTCTATATCTAGCGGGAGTGAACGAGCAGTACTTC.

DNA of the CDR3: TGTGCCAGCAGGGAAAGACAGGGGAACTCCTACAATGAGCAGTTCTTC. It codes for CASRERQGNSYNEQFF. The chain links TRBV2 to TRBJ2-1; TRBD1 matches at 8 bases. V trimming: 6 bases; J trimming: 0 bases; junction bases outside the gene matches: 7. Looked up from germline, CDR1 is SNHLY and CDR2 is FYNNEI. The length of the CDR3 is 16 residues.

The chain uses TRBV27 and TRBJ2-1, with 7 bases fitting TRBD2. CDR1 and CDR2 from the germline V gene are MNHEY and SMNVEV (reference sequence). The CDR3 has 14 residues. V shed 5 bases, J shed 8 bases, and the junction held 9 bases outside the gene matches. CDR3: CASSVGGTTHEQFF. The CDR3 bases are TGTGCCAGCAGTGTCGGGGGGACTACCCATGAGCAGTTCTTC.

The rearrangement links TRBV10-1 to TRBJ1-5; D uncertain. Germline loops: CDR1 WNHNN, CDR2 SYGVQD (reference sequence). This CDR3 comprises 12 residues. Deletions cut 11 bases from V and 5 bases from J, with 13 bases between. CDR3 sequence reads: CARVGEDQPQHF. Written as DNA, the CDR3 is TGCGCCCGGGTCGGTGAAGATCAGCCCCAGCATTTT.

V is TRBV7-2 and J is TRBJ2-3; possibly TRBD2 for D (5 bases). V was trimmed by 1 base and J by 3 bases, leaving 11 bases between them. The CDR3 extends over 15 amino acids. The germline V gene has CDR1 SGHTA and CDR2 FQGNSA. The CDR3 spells CASSLGVSGTDTQYF. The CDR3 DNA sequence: TGTGCCAGCAGCTTAGGCGTGAGCGGTACAGATACGCAGTATTTT.

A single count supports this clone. The chain's CDR3 is CASSEGYSGDFNQPQHF. CDR3 nucleotides: TGTGCCAGCAGTGAAGGGTACTCAGGGGATTTTAATCAGCCCCAGCATTTT. This rearrangement joins TRBV6-1 to TRBJ1-5, with D possibly matching TRBD1 (6 bases). V lost 1 base, J lost 4 bases, and 17 bases lay in between. Germline V gene sequence: CDR1 MNHNS, CDR2 SASEGT. This CDR3 contains 17 residues.

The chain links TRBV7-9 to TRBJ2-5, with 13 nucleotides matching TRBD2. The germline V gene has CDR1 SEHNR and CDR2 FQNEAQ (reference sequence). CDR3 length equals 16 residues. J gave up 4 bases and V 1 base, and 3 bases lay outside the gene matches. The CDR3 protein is CASSLGRTSGRETQYF. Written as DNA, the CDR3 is TGTGCCAGCAGCTTAGGGAGGACTAGCGGGAGAGAGACCCAGTACTTC.

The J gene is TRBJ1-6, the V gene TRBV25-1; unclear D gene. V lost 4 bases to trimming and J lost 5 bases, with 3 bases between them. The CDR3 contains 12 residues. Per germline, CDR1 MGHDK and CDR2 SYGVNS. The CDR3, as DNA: TGTGCCAGCAGTGCCAATAATTCACCCCTCCACTTT. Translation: CASSANNSPLHF.

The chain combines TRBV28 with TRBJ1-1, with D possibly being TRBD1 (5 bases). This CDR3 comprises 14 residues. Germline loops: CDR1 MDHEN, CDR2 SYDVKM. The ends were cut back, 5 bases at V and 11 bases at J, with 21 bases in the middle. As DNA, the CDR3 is TGTGCCAGCAGTCCCGCCGGGGCCGGGTTTGGGGCTTTCTTT. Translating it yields CASSPAGAGFGAFF.

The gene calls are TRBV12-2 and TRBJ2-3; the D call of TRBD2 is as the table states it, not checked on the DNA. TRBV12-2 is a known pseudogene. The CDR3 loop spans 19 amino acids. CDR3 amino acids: CASRSRGRLAGDETDTQYF. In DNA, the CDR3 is TGTGCAAGTCGCTCAAGGGGACGACTAGCGGGAGATGAGACAGATACGCAGTATTTT.

The CDR3 DNA reads TGCGCCAGCAGCCAAGAGCCCCACAACTATTTCGGCTACACCTTC. Protein sequence: CASSQEPHNYFGYTF. V gene TRBV4-3 combines with J gene TRBJ1-2; no clear D gene. Per germline, CDR1 LGHNA and CDR2 YSLEER. This CDR3 is 15 amino acids long. V gave up 0 bases and J gave up 8 bases, with 16 bases separating them.

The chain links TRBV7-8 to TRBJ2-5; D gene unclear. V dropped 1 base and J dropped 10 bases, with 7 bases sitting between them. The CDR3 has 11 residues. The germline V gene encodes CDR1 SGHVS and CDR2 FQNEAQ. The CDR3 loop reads CASSLDSLQYF. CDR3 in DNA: TGTGCCAGCAGCTTAGATAGTCTCCAGTACTTC.